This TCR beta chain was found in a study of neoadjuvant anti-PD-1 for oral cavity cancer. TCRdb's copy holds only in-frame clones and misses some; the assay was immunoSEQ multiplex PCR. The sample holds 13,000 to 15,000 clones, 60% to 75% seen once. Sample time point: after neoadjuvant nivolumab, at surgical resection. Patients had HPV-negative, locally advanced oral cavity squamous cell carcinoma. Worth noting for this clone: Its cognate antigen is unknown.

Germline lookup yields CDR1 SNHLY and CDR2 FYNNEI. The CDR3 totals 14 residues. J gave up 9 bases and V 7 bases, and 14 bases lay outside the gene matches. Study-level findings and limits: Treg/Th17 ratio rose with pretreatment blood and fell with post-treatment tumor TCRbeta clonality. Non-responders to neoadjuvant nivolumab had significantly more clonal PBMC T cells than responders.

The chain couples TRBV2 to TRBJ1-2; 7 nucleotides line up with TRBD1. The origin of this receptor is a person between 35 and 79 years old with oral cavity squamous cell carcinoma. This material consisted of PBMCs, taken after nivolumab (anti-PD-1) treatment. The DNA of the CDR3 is TGTGCCAGCAAGGTCCCAGGGACAGTAAACAGCTACACCTTC. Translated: CASKVPGTVNSYTF.